This passage covers 4 T cell receptor delta chains from one sample sequenced in a study of gamma-delta chains in newborns, infants, children (dated by TCRdb to about 2019). The data were produced on an Illumina MiSeq. After TCRdb called clones again from the public reads with CATT, rows with identical DNA were merged. The table for this sample lists fewer than 1,500 delta-chain clones; about 2.3% of them were counted only once. In total, the top ten clones hold 25% to 40% of the sample. The source material was blood. Receptors originate from a child in good health.

A few counts support this clone. Other DNA sequences of this sample code for an identical CDR3. The chain is built from TRDV1 and TRDJ1, with 8 positions matching TRDD3. Per the germline V gene, CDR1 is TSWWSYY and CDR2 is QGS. Germline trimming cut 8 bases from V and 3 bases from J; bases unmatched to any gene: 29. The CDR3 loop spans 21 amino acids. This CDR3 reads CALRNDISFNLLGAPPDKLIF. The DNA for the CDR3 is TGTGCTCTTCGGAATGACATTTCCTTTAACCTACTGGGGGCCCCACCCGATAAACTCATCTTT.

This clone has only a few counts. Translating this DNA gives a protein that differs at residue 11 from the TCRdb one, which belongs to a much larger clone; a read error is likely, and the protein shown is this translation. The CDR3 coding sequence is TGTGCCTGTTCCTTCCTACGCCTTACTGGGGAATACGACACCGATAAACTCATCTTT. Protein sequence: CACSFLRLTGEYDTDKLIF. This chain links TRDV2 with TRDJ1; 9 positions agree with TRDD2. The CDR3 contains 19 residues. V lost 6 bases to trimming and J lost 0 bases; unmatched junction nucleotides: 19. Germline CDR1 is GEAIGNYY and CDR2 is EKD.

The table lists this clone with a few counts. This may stem from a read error, because a much larger clone lies one nucleotide away. The identical CDR3 is also encoded by other nucleotide sequences in the sample. The DNA for the CDR3 is TGTGCCTGCGACACCGTACTGGGGGATCGCTCCTGGGACACCCGACAGATGTTTTTC. Amino acids: CACDTVLGDRSWDTRQMFF. The chain joins TRDV2 to TRDJ3; TRDD3 aligns across 10 bases. Germline values: CDR1 GEAIGNYY, CDR2 EKD. This CDR3 spans 19 amino acids.

The sample holds a few counts of this clone. TCRdb's protein, taken from a much larger clone, differs from this DNA's translation at residue 16, likely owing to a read error; the protein displayed comes from the DNA. The chain combines TRAV29/DV5 with TRDJ1; 9 bases are a match to TRDD3. CDR3 size: 18 residues. Germline CDR1 reads NSMFDY; CDR2 reads ISSIKDK. The CDR3 sequence: CAALTRGIPELYTDKPIF. DNA for the CDR3: TGTGCAGCTTTAACTAGGGGGATACCCGAGTTATACACCGATAAACCCATCTTT.